These T cell receptor beta chains were read from a single sample in a study of T cells in Graves' hyperthyroidism and ophthalmopathy. TCRdb re-derived calls from the multiplex PCR reads in MiXCR, one entry per CDR3 protein. The sample has about 560,000 distinct CDR3 sequences; 46% are singletons. The sequenced material came from peripheral blood or thyroid tissue (not recorded which). These receptors all stem from a young woman with Graves' hyperthyroidism. Both conserved end residues are part of each CDR3. A D gene is named only where the DNA matches it firmly. Only some rows state a clone size, as once, few, many or a class for expanded clones.

j_call: TRBJ1-3
v_call: TRBV29-1
d_call: TRBD1
clone_size: .
cdr3_aa: CSLSGGYGNTIYF
cdr3_nt: TGCAGCTTATCAGGGGGATACGGAAACACCATATATTTT

j_call: TRBJ2-7
v_call: TRBV7-9
d_call: .
clone_size: .
cdr3_aa: CASSSYPSYEQYF
cdr3_nt: TGTGCCAGCAGCTCCTACCCCTCCTACGAGCAGTACTTC

j_call: TRBJ1-4
v_call: TRBV25-1
d_call: TRBD1
clone_size: .
cdr3_aa: CASSQGTGAYVTNEKLFF
cdr3_nt: TGTGCCAGCAGCCAAGGGACAGGGGCCTATGTCACTAATGAAAAACTGTTTTTT

j_call: TRBJ1-1
v_call: TRBV10-3
d_call: .
clone_size: .
cdr3_aa: CASSYQGGGAEAFF
cdr3_nt: TGTGCCAGCAGTTACCAGGGAGGAGGGGCTGAAGCTTTCTTT

j_call: TRBJ1-4
v_call: TRBV2
d_call: TRBD1
clone_size: .
cdr3_aa: CASRGLGQGDEEKLFF
cdr3_nt: TGTGCCAGCAGGGGCCTGGGACAGGGGGATGAAGAAAAACTGTTTTTT

j_call: TRBJ2-7
v_call: TRBV7-9
d_call: TRBD2
clone_size: .
cdr3_aa: CAWSGLVYEQYF
cdr3_nt: TGTGCCTGGAGTGGACTAGTCTACGAGCAGTACTTC

j_call: TRBJ1-6
v_call: TRBV10-3
d_call: .
clone_size: many
cdr3_aa: CASGTGSESPLHF
cdr3_nt: TGTGCCAGCGGGACGGGGTCGGAATCACCCCTCCACTTT

j_call: TRBJ1-1
v_call: TRBV24-1
d_call: .
clone_size: .
cdr3_aa: CATRGERQENTEAFF
cdr3_nt: TGTGCCACCAGAGGGGAGCGCCAAGAAAACACTGAAGCTTTCTTT

j_call: TRBJ1-3
v_call: TRBV20-1
d_call: .
clone_size: few
cdr3_aa: CSALGLGNTIYF
cdr3_nt: TGCAGTGCCCTCGGACTTGGAAACACCATATATTTT

j_call: TRBJ2-2
v_call: TRBV7-2
d_call: .
clone_size: few
cdr3_aa: CASSLADRDVDTGELFF
cdr3_nt: TGTGCCAGCAGCTTAGCGGACCGGGACGTAGACACCGGGGAGCTGTTTTTT

j_call: TRBJ1-4
v_call: TRBV7-2
d_call: .
clone_size: .
cdr3_aa: CASSSRDRNEKLFF
cdr3_nt: TGTGCCAGCAGCTCCCGGGACCGGAATGAAAAACTGTTTTTT

j_call: TRBJ1-3
v_call: TRBV12-3/TRBV12-4
d_call: .
clone_size: few
cdr3_aa: CASSQDSPGNTIYF
cdr3_nt: TGTGCCAGCAGCCAGGACAGCCCTGGAAACACCATATATTTT

j_call: TRBJ2-2
v_call: TRBV14
d_call: .
clone_size: many
cdr3_aa: CASSQQITGELFF
cdr3_nt: TGTGCCAGCAGCCAGCAGATCACCGGGGAGCTGTTTTTT

j_call: TRBJ2-7
v_call: TRBV15
d_call: .
clone_size: .
cdr3_aa: CATSSHGPGTVMDEQYF
cdr3_nt: TGTGCCACCAGCAGCCACGGCCCGGGGACGGTCATGGACGAGCAGTACTTC

j_call: TRBJ1-5
v_call: TRBV20-1
d_call: .
clone_size: .
cdr3_aa: CSARHPGGRNQPQHF
cdr3_nt: TGCAGTGCTAGACACCCCGGAGGGCGCAATCAGCCCCAGCATTTT

j_call: TRBJ2-7
v_call: TRBV2
d_call: TRBD1
clone_size: few
cdr3_aa: CASMEGQGKYEQYF
cdr3_nt: TGTGCCAGCATGGAGGGACAGGGGAAATACGAGCAGTACTTC

j_call: TRBJ2-5
v_call: TRBV7-9
d_call: TRBD1
clone_size: few
cdr3_aa: CASSLERDRGQETQYF
cdr3_nt: TGTGCCAGCAGCTTAGAAAGGGACAGGGGCCAAGAGACCCAGTACTTC

j_call: TRBJ2-7
v_call: TRBV20-1
d_call: TRBD2
clone_size: few
cdr3_aa: CSASRTVGLAELEQYF
cdr3_nt: TGCAGTGCTTCCCGGACTGTGGGACTAGCTGAACTCGAGCAGTACTTC

j_call: TRBJ2-7
v_call: TRBV7-3
d_call: TRBD1
clone_size: once
cdr3_aa: CASSQDQGQLAYEQYF
cdr3_nt: TGCGCCAGCAGCCAAGACCAGGGACAGCTAGCCTACGAGCAGTACTTC

j_call: TRBJ1-6
v_call: TRBV7-3
d_call: .
clone_size: .
cdr3_aa: CASRPGAYNSPLHF
cdr3_nt: TGTGCCAGCAGACCAGGGGCCTATAATTCACCCCTCCACTTT

j_call: TRBJ2-7
v_call: TRBV2
d_call: TRBD1
clone_size: .
cdr3_aa: CASSEVDRVSYEQYF
cdr3_nt: TGTGCCAGCAGTGAAGTGGACAGGGTTTCCTACGAGCAGTACTTC

j_call: TRBJ2-2
v_call: TRBV24-1
d_call: .
clone_size: .
cdr3_aa: CATSDPGRAAGELFF
cdr3_nt: TGTGCCACCAGTGACCCAGGGAGAGCGGCCGGGGAGCTGTTTTTT